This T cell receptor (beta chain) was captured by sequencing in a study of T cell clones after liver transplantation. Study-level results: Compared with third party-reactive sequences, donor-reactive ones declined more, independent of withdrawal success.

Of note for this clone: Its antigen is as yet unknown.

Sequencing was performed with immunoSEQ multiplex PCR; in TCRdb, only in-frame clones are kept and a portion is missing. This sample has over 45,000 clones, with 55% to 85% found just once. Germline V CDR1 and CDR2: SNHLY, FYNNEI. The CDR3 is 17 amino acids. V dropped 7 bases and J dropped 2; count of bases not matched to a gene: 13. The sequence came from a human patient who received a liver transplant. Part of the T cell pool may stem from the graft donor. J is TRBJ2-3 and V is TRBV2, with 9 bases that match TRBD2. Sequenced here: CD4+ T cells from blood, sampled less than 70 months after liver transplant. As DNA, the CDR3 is TGTGCCAGCACCTCCGGCGGGGGGGCTTCCATCACAGATACGCAGTATTTT. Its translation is CASTSGGGASITDTQYF.